The 19 T cell receptor beta chains listed next were all sequenced from one sample in a study of shared clonotypes between healthy human individuals. Produced via immunoSEQ multiplex PCR; TCRdb's table is partial and in-frame only. The repertoire includes about 1.1 million clones, approximately 78% of them detected once, and more than 0.45% sits in the top ten. The source material was memory CD4+ T cells from PBMCs. Subset described: CD45RA-negative fraction. The receptors come from a man aged 18-30 years in good health. Some clones in this sample may be carry-over from other donors' samples.

The chain has TRBV7-2 and TRBJ2-3; 7 bases fit TRBD2. The junction had 11 bases not matched to a gene; V was cut back by 5 bases and J by 6 bases. Germline assignment: CDR1 SGHTA and CDR2 FQGNSA. The CDR3 extends over 15 amino acids. Here the CDR3 DNA reads TGTGCCAGCAGCCCCGAGCGGCGGGAGTGGGATACGCAGTATTTT. It specifies CASSPERREWDTQYF.

The chain employs TRBV4-2 and TRBJ1-1; TRBD1 is a possible D gene (5 bases). This CDR3 contains 16 residues. Germline CDR1 LGHNA, CDR2 YNFKEQ. V was clipped by 0 bases and J by 5 bases, with 16 bases between them. The CDR3 nucleotides read TGTGCCAGCAGCCAAGATTTGACCCGGGGGAGGACTGAAGCTTTCTTT. It specifies CASSQDLTRGRTEAFF.

The rearrangement uses TRBV5-8 and TRBJ1-1; 10 nucleotides agree with TRBD1. J was trimmed by 8 bases and V by 4 bases; bases with no gene match: 8. Germline values: CDR1 SGHTS, CDR2 YDEGEE. CDR3 size: 14 residues. CDR3 protein: CASSPTGGLREAFF. The CDR3 region has the DNA TGTGCCAGCAGCCCGACAGGGGGCCTGAGGGAAGCTTTCTTT.

The chain recombines TRBV5-1 with TRBJ2-7; tentative D call: TRBD1 (7 bases). The V gene's germline CDR1 is SGHRS and CDR2 YFSETQ. The V and J ends lost 7 bases and 2 bases respectively, with 16 bases between them. The CDR3 is 14 residues long. CDR3: CASEPGDSTYEQYF. Here the CDR3 DNA reads TGCGCCAGCGAACCGGGGGACAGTACCTACGAGCAGTACTTC.

About this clone itself: Additional DNA sequences in this sample encode the identical CDR3. The chain links TRBV9 to TRBJ2-5, with a weak D call TRBD1 (6 bases). There are 13 residues in the CDR3. V lost 1 base to trimming and J lost 5 bases, with 9 bases between them. Germline CDR1 reads SGDLS; CDR2 reads YYNGEE. CDR3 in amino acids: CASSVQGRETQYF. As DNA, the CDR3 is TGTGCCAGCAGCGTACAGGGGCGGGAGACCCAGTACTTC. Based on the CDR3 plus reference TRBV9 and TRBJ2-5, the full variable domain is DSGVTQTPKHLITATGQRVTLRCSPRSGDLSVYWYQQSLDQGLQFLIQYYNGEERAKGNILERFSAQQFPDLHSELNLSSLELGDSALYFCASSVQGRETQYFGPGTRLLVL.

This chain connects TRBV5-3 to TRBJ2-5, with 7 bases lining up with TRBD2. TRBV5-3 is given ORF status, its function remaining uncertain. J gave up 4 bases and V 3 bases, and 9 bases lay outside the gene matches. The CDR3 covers 15 residues. The DNA for the CDR3 is TGTGCCAGAAGCTCGTTGGGAGGGGTGGTAGAGACCCAGTACTTC. Protein: CARSSLGGVVETQYF.

V is TRBV27 and J is TRBJ2-4, with D possibly being TRBD2 (6 bases). Trimming took off 7 bases at V and 1 base at J, with 11 bases between the two ends. Germline V CDR1 and CDR2: MNHEY, SMNVEV (reference sequence). The CDR3 is 14 residues long. CDR3 residues: CASTGGGAKNIQYF. Written as DNA, the CDR3 is TGTGCCAGCACCGGGGGAGGCGCCAAAAACATTCAGTACTTC.

The chain is built from TRBV14 and TRBJ2-1; D is possibly TRBD2 (5 bases). Trimming pared 4 bases from V and 7 bases from J, leaving 17 bases between. The CDR3 loop spans 15 amino acids. Germline CDR1 and CDR2: SGHDN and FVKESK. CDR3 amino acids: CASSPLRAGWNEQFF. Here the CDR3 DNA reads TGTGCCAGCAGCCCCCTGCGGGCTGGGTGGAATGAGCAGTTCTTC.

V gene TRBV7-2 combines with J gene TRBJ2-1; 13 nucleotides line up with TRBD2. Trimming took 4 bases from V and 4 from J; bases not matched to a gene: 1. Per the germline V gene, CDR1 is SGHTA and CDR2 is FQGNSA. The CDR3 length is 15 residues. CDR3 sequence reads: CASSSGLAGYNEQFF. The CDR3 DNA is TGTGCCAGCAGCTCGGGACTAGCGGGGTACAATGAGCAGTTCTTC.

This chain's CDR3 is CASSFRGIGDSSSGNTIYF. The CDR3 nucleotides are TGTGCCAGCAGTTTTCGCGGTATAGGAGATTCTAGCTCTGGAAACACCATATATTTT. The chain uses TRBV27 and TRBJ1-3; D gene uncertain. V lost 3 bases and J lost 0, with 21 bases in between. Per the germline V gene, CDR1 is MNHEY and CDR2 is SMNVEV (reference sequence). The CDR3 is 19 residues long.

The chain uses TRBV19 and TRBJ2-6; 7 nucleotides align to TRBD1. With V trimmed by 2 bases and J by 2 bases, 0 bases remained unmatched. The germline V gene has CDR1 LNHDA and CDR2 SQIVND (reference sequence). The CDR3 is 15 amino acids. The CDR3: CASSIQGAGANVLTF. CDR3 in DNA: TGTGCCAGTAGTATACAGGGGGCTGGGGCCAACGTCCTGACTTTC.

This chain links TRBV29-1 with TRBJ1-1; D is unresolved. V was trimmed by 6 bases and J by 3 bases, leaving 20 bases between them. Germline V lookup: CDR1 SQVTM, CDR2 ANQGSEA. CDR3 length equals 15 residues. The CDR3 region is CSVRPPLRVDTEAFF. CDR3 in DNA: TGCAGCGTGAGACCCCCTCTGAGGGTTGACACTGAAGCTTTCTTT.

This clone appeared once. The chain employs TRBV5-1 and TRBJ2-3, with D tentatively TRBD2 (5 bases). The CDR3 extends over 14 amino acids. The ends were cut back, 4 bases at V and 6 bases at J, with 15 bases in the middle. CDR1 is SGHRS and CDR2 is YFSETQ in the germline V gene. CDR3 in DNA: TGCGCCAGCAGCCTCGCGTACGGGGAGGATACGCAGTATTTT. It encodes CASSLAYGEDTQYF.

This rearrangement joins TRBV7-2 to TRBJ1-2; D is perhaps TRBD1 (6 bases). Germline values: CDR1 SGHTA, CDR2 FQGNSA. This CDR3 has 14 amino acids. Trimming pared 5 bases from V and 6 bases from J, leaving 16 bases between. This CDR3 is CASSGWDNPDGYTF. Written as DNA, the CDR3 is TGTGCCAGCAGCGGATGGGACAACCCTGATGGCTACACCTTC.

Only one count was recorded for this clone. This rearrangement joins TRBV6-6 to TRBJ2-7; the D gene is possibly TRBD2 (5 bases). This CDR3 region has 12 residues. The germline CDR1 and CDR2 sequences are MNHNY and SVGAGI (reference sequence). V dropped 7 bases and J dropped 11 bases, with 18 bases sitting between them. The CDR3 region has the DNA TGTGCCAGCACCGCCTCGGGCGGGTTGGAGTACTTC. Its translation is CASTASGGLEYF.

V gene TRBV6-1 combines with J gene TRBJ2-7; 7 positions match TRBD2. There are 15 residues in the CDR3. CDR1 and CDR2 (germline): MNHNS, SASEGT. V shed 2 bases, J shed 2 bases, and the junction held 6 bases outside the gene matches. The CDR3 sequence: CASSELGGDPYEQYF. The CDR3 nucleotides are TGTGCCAGCAGTGAATTGGGGGGGGACCCCTACGAGCAGTACTTC.

This chain links TRBV4-1 with TRBJ2-1; possibly TRBD1 or TRBD2 for D (5 bases each). This CDR3 has 20 residues. The V end lost 5 bases, the J end lost 4 bases, and 30 bases lay between the germline ends. In germline, CDR1 is MGHRA, CDR2 YSYEKL. In DNA, the CDR3 is TGCGCCAGCAGCTCTGCTTGGGCCGGGACCACGGCGATTCTTTACAATGAGCAGTTCTTC. Protein product: CASSSAWAGTTAILYNEQFF.

The CDR3 DNA follows: TGTGCCAGCAGCCGGACAGGGGGCCAGGGAAACACCATATATTTT. Translation: CASSRTGGQGNTIYF. The gene calls are TRBV7-3 and TRBJ1-3; 11 nucleotides agree with TRBD1. The CDR3 has 15 residues. The germline CDR1 and CDR2 sequences are SGHTA and FQGTGA. V shed 5 bases and J 4 bases; nucleotides not matched to a gene: 4.

For this clone: The sample has other DNA sequences that encode this CDR3 too. V and J are TRBV28 and TRBJ1-2; 8 nucleotides agree with TRBD1. This CDR3 has 14 amino acids. Trimming took 4 bases from V and 2 from J; bases not matched to a gene: 3. In germline, CDR1 is MDHEN, CDR2 SYDVKM. Here the CDR3 DNA reads TGTGCCAGCAGTTCGGGGACAGGAAACTATGGCTACACCTTC. Translation: CASSSGTGNYGYTF.